The 4 T cell receptor beta chains in this list originate from one sample, sequenced in a study of cytomegalovirus exposure and HLA in healthy donors. A multiplex PCR was run with 60 Vbeta primers and 13 Jbeta primers. Data came from immunoSEQ multiplex PCR; TCRdb stores just in-frame clones and leaves some out. The data show fewer than 200,000 clones, with 55% to 70% seen just once and around 3% held by the top ten. Sequenced: PBMCs. Receptors originate from a woman in her 40s in good health and CMV-seropositive.

V is TRBV18 and J is TRBJ2-1, with 7 bases lining up with TRBD2. Germline loops: CDR1 KGHSH, CDR2 LQKENI. The junction had 9 bases not matched to a gene; V was cut back by 5 bases and J by 5 bases. This CDR3 has 15 amino acids. The CDR3 region has the DNA TGTGCCAGCTCATTTGAGCGGGACGGGGACAATGAGCAGTTCTTC. It yields the protein CASSFERDGDNEQFF.

The J gene is TRBJ2-1, the V gene TRBV4-3; perhaps TRBD1 as D (6 bases). V was trimmed by 0 bases and J by 6 bases, leaving 15 bases between them. CDR3 size: 16 residues. The V gene's germline CDR1 is LGHNA and CDR2 YSLEER. The CDR3 region has the DNA TGCGCCAGCAGCCAAGATAGGCAGGGGCCTTCCAATGAGCAGTTCTTC. Amino acids: CASSQDRQGPSNEQFF.

V and J are TRBV28 and TRBJ2-6; 7 bases match TRBD2. J gave up 0 bases and V 1 base, and 9 bases lay outside the gene matches. This CDR3 region has 19 residues. Germline CDR1 is MDHEN and CDR2 is SYDVKM. CDR3 loop: CASSLSGEGKGSGANVLTF. As DNA, the CDR3 is TGTGCCAGCAGTTTATCGGGGGAGGGGAAGGGCTCTGGGGCCAACGTCCTGACTTTC.

This clone turned up a few times. The chain employs TRBV27 and TRBJ2-7; 13 bases line up with TRBD2. V trimming: 5 bases; J trimming: 0 bases; junction bases outside the gene matches: 7. Per the germline V gene, CDR1 is MNHEY and CDR2 is SMNVEV (reference sequence). The length of the CDR3 is 17 residues. CDR3 loop: CASSPGLAGTSSYEQYF. The CDR3 DNA reads as TGTGCCAGCAGTCCGGGACTAGCGGGGACCAGCTCCTACGAGCAGTACTTC.